These 14 T cell receptor beta chains were sequenced from one sample in a study of blood T cell repertoires in COVID-19. TCRdb keeps only in-frame clones here, not all; method: immunoSEQ multiplex PCR. This sample has under 250,000 clones, with about 80% found just once. Sequencing was done on a sample of peripheral blood. These receptors originate from a man aged 80 or over with acute or convalescent COVID-19.

V is TRBV7-9 and J is TRBJ2-7, with a possible D match to TRBD1 (5 bases). This CDR3 contains 13 residues. Germline V gives CDR1 SEHNR, CDR2 FQNEAQ (reference sequence). Between the trimmed V and J ends, which lost 3 bases and 4 bases, there was a span of 10 bases. In nucleotides, the CDR3 is TGTGCCAGCAGCTTGGCAGGGATTTACGAGCAGTACTTC. This gives the protein CASSLAGIYEQYF. The full variable domain, its missing parts supplied by reference TRBV7-9 and TRBJ2-7, is DTGVSQNPRHKITKRGQNVTFRCDPISEHNRLYWYRQTLGQGPEFLTYFQNEAQLEKSRLLSDRFSAERPKGSFSTLEIQRTEQGDSAMYLCASSLAGIYEQYFGPGTRLTVT.

The J gene is TRBJ2-2, the V gene TRBV29-1; TRBD1 might be the D (5 bases). The V end was cut by 7 bases, the J end by 0 bases, with 9 bases between. Germline V CDR1 and CDR2: SQVTM, ANQGSEA. This CDR3 contains 13 residues. The CDR3 nucleotides read TGCAGCGCAAAGGACACGAACACCGGGGAGCTGTTTTTT. It is translated as CSAKDTNTGELFF.

The chain links TRBV25-1 to TRBJ1-1; tentative D call: TRBD1 (6 bases). Germline V gene sequence: CDR1 MGHDK, CDR2 SYGVNS. The length of the CDR3 is 12 residues. V gave up 6 bases and J gave up 10 bases, with 15 bases separating them. The DNA for the CDR3 is TGTGCCAGCAGACCCACGACAGGAGCAGCTTTCTTT. As protein: CASRPTTGAAFF.

CDR3 sequence (DNA): TGTGCCAGCAGTCGTGCCCGGGAGTATAGCAATCAGCCCCAGCATTTT. Encoded protein: CASSRAREYSNQPQHF. The chain links TRBV6-2 or TRBV6-3 to TRBJ1-5; D remains ambiguous. The ends were cut back, 5 bases at V and 0 bases at J, with 14 bases in the middle. The CDR3 is made up of 16 amino acids. Germline values: CDR1 MNHEY, CDR2 SVGEGT.

The chain joins TRBV6-2 or TRBV6-3 to TRBJ2-2; TRBD2 aligns across 7 bases. CDR3 length: 15 residues. CDR1 and CDR2 from the germline V gene are MNHEY and SVGEGT. Germline trimming cut 2 bases from V and 1 base from J; bases unmatched to any gene: 1. The CDR3 DNA follows: TGTGCCAGCAGTTACGGCGGGGGGAACACCGGGGAGCTGTTTTTT. This translates into CASSYGGGNTGELFF.

V and J are TRBV11-1 and TRBJ2-7; D is possibly TRBD2 (5 bases). This CDR3 has 14 amino acids. Germline values: CDR1 SGHAT, CDR2 FQDESV (reference sequence). Trimming pared 0 bases from V and 3 bases from J, leaving 9 bases between. The CDR3 here is CASSLAEAHYEQYF. The CDR3 bases are TGTGCCAGCAGCTTAGCGGAGGCTCACTACGAGCAGTACTTC.

This sequence joins TRBV27 and TRBJ2-5; no reliable D call. The CDR3 runs to 13 residues. Germline V lookup: CDR1 MNHEY, CDR2 SMNVEV (reference sequence). V gave up 2 bases and J gave up 7 bases, with 11 bases separating them. The chain's CDR3 is CASSLRGLGTQYF. Here the CDR3 DNA reads TGTGCCAGCAGTTTAAGAGGCCTGGGGACCCAGTACTTC.

The genes are TRBV6-5 and TRBJ2-7, with a tentative D call TRBD1 (5 bases). The germline V gene has CDR1 MNHEY and CDR2 SVGAGI. V was trimmed by 0 bases and J by 5 bases, leaving 14 bases between them. The CDR3 consists of 15 residues. CDR3 sequence reads: CASSYSGHFENEQYF. CDR3 coding DNA: TGTGCCAGCAGTTACTCAGGACACTTTGAGAACGAGCAGTACTTC.

The chain employs TRBV3-1 (or the pseudogene TRBV3-2) and TRBJ2-5; 9 bases map to TRBD1. The junction had 9 bases not matched to a gene; V was cut back by 0 bases and J by 4 bases. The germline gives CDR1 LGHDT, CDR2 YNNKEL (reference sequence). The CDR3 has 17 residues. CDR3 nucleotide sequence: TGTGCCAGCAGCCAAGATTCCCCCGGGACAGGGCGAGAGACCCAGTACTTC. It yields the protein CASSQDSPGTGRETQYF.

V usage is TRBV10-3 and J usage is TRBJ1-3, with TRBD1 identical over 7 bases. The V gene end was trimmed by 10 bases and the J gene end by 0 bases; junction bases not matched to a gene: 9. This CDR3 region has 15 residues. Germline-derived CDR1 and CDR2 are ENHRY and SYGVKD. The CDR3 DNA sequence: TGTGCCACAAGTAGAGGGGACAGCTCTGGAAACACCATATATTTT. Its protein is CATSRGDSSGNTIYF.

This clone was detected a few times. The gene calls are TRBV28 and TRBJ2-1; tentative D call: TRBD1 (6 bases). This CDR3 comprises 15 residues. Germline CDR1 and CDR2: MDHEN and SYDVKM. V lost 8 bases and J lost 0, with 14 bases in between. DNA of the CDR3: TGTGCCAGCCACTGGCAGGGGAGCTCCTACAATGAGCAGTTCTTC. Its translation is CASHWQGSSYNEQFF. Full variable domain (rest looked up from reference TRBV28 and TRBJ2-1): DVKVTQSSRYLVKRTGEKVFLECVQDMDHENMFWYRQDPGLGLRLIYFSYDVKMKEKGDIPEGYSVSREKKERFSLILESASTNQTSMYLCASHWQGSSYNEQFFGPGTRLTVL.

In its sample, this clone was seen once. This rearrangement joins TRBV3-1 (or the pseudogene TRBV3-2) to TRBJ1-1; D unclear. Deletions cut 2 bases from V and 11 bases from J, with 18 bases between. The germline V gene has CDR1 LGHDT and CDR2 YNNKEL (reference sequence). This CDR3 contains 14 residues. CDR3 amino acids: CASSQRRRILTAFF. DNA for the CDR3: TGTGCCAGCAGCCAAAGACGACGGATCCTGACTGCTTTCTTT.

J is TRBJ1-5 and V is TRBV7-9; 8 bases agree with TRBD1. Germline V gives CDR1 SEHNR, CDR2 FQNEAQ (reference sequence). V was clipped by 5 bases and J by 4 bases; unmatched bases: 7. CDR3 length: 15 residues. This CDR3 reads CASSPPDRANQPQHF. As DNA, the CDR3 is TGTGCCAGCAGCCCTCCGGACAGGGCTAATCAGCCCCAGCATTTT. Based on the CDR3 plus reference TRBV7-9 and TRBJ1-5, the full variable domain is DTGVSQNPRHKITKRGQNVTFRCDPISEHNRLYWYRQTLGQGPEFLTYFQNEAQLEKSRLLSDRFSAERPKGSFSTLEIQRTEQGDSAMYLCASSPPDRANQPQHFGDGTRLSIL.

The V and J genes are TRBV10-3 and TRBJ2-7, with D possibly being TRBD2 (7 bases). V lost 2 bases and J 6 bases, leaving 14 bases between the germline ends. The CDR3 contains 14 residues. Germline V lookup: CDR1 ENHRY, CDR2 SYGVKD. The CDR3 sequence is CAISERGASGEQYF. In DNA, the CDR3 is TGTGCCATCAGTGAGAGGGGGGCTAGCGGCGAGCAGTACTTC.